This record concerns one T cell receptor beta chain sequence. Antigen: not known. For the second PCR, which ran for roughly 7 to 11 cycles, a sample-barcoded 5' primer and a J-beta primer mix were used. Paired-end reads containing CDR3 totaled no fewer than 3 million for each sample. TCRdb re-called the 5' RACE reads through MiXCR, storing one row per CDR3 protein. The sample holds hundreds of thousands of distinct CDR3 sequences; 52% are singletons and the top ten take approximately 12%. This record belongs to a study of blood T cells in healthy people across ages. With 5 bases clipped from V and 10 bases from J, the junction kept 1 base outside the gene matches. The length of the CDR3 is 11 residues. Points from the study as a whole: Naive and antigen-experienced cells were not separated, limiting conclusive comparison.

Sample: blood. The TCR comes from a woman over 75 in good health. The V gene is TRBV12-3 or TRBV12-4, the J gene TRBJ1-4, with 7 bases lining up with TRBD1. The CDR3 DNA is TGTGCCAGCAGTAACAGGGGAAAACTGTTTTTT. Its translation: CASSNRGKLFF.